This T cell receptor beta chain was retrieved from a study of cytomegalovirus exposure and HLA in healthy donors. Use of 60 Vbeta and 13 Jbeta primers characterized the PCR. The data were produced by immunoSEQ multiplex PCR, yet TCRdb's version contains in-frame clones alone and is incomplete. This table holds about 130,000 clones, around 67% found once. The CDR3 length is 13 residues. The germline V gene encodes CDR1 SGHTA and CDR2 FQGNSA. Trimming removed 6 bases from V and 4 bases from J, with 12 bases in between. The sequencing input was PBMCs. This chain links TRBV7-2 with TRBJ2-5; a weak D match, TRBD1 (6 bases). This TCR came from a man aged 55 to 69 in good health and CMV-seropositive. Here the CDR3 DNA reads TGTGCCAGCAGGTCGACAGGAGGAGAGACCCAGTACTTC. This codes for CASRSTGGETQYF.